Listed below are T cell receptor beta chains from one sample, sequenced in a study of cytotoxic CD8 clonotypes in ibrutinib-treated CLL. TCRdb's copy holds only in-frame clones and misses some; the assay was immunoSEQ multiplex PCR. This sample carries tens of thousands of clones, 70% to 90% of them seen once, and the ten largest clones take approximately 5.4%. Sample: PBMCs, taken before ibrutinib treatment. The source of these receptors is a human donor with chronic lymphocytic leukemia. CDR3s include the opening cysteine and the closing phenylalanine or tryptophan. The order of the fields is CDR3 DNA, CDR3 protein, V gene, J gene, clone size, CDR3 length, D gene. A D gene is named only where the DNA matches it firmly. Part of the rows lack a size; the others show once, few, many or a class for expanded clones.

CDR3nt: TGTGCCAGCAGCCCTGATTTTACTAGCGGAGGACCTGGGGGCGGGGAGCTGTTTTTT
CDR3aa: CASSPDFTSGGPGGGELFF
v_gene: TRBV11-3
j_gene: TRBJ2-2
abundance: NA
len: 19
d_gene: TRBD2

CDR3nt: TGTGCCAGCTCACCCCGGGACAGGGGTACCTACGAGCAGTACTTC
CDR3aa: CASSPRDRGTYEQYF
v_gene: TRBV18
j_gene: TRBJ2-7
abundance: NA
len: 15
d_gene: TRBD1

CDR3nt: TGTGCCAGCAGTTTATTCGAACAGGGTGGTGAGCAGTTCTTC
CDR3aa: CASSLFEQGGEQFF
v_gene: TRBV27
j_gene: TRBJ2-1
abundance: NA
len: 14
d_gene: NA

CDR3nt: TGTGCCACCAGCAGAGATCGGGCCGGCCGAGAAGCTTTCTTT
CDR3aa: CATSRDRAGREAFF
v_gene: TRBV15
j_gene: TRBJ1-1
abundance: NA
len: 14
d_gene: NA

CDR3nt: TGTGCCAGCAGTGAATATAACAACTACGAGCAGTACTTC
CDR3aa: CASSEYNNYEQYF
v_gene: TRBV25-1
j_gene: TRBJ2-7
abundance: few
len: 13
d_gene: NA

CDR3nt: TGTGCCAGCAGCCAAGGAGGGGCAGGGGATTTCCATCAGCCCCAGCATTTT
CDR3aa: CASSQGGAGDFHQPQHF
v_gene: TRBV4-2
j_gene: TRBJ1-5
abundance: NA
len: 17
d_gene: NA

CDR3nt: TGCAGCGTAAAAAGCGGGAGTGAATACGAGCAGTACTTC
CDR3aa: CSVKSGSEYEQYF
v_gene: TRBV29-1
j_gene: TRBJ2-7
abundance: NA
len: 13
d_gene: TRBD2

CDR3nt: TGTGCCAGCAGAGGAGAACAGGGGCCAGATACGCAGTATTTT
CDR3aa: CASRGEQGPDTQYF
v_gene: TRBV9
j_gene: TRBJ2-3
abundance: NA
len: 14
d_gene: TRBD1

CDR3nt: TGTGCCAGCAGTGCAGCGGGACAGGGTACAGATACGCAGTATTTT
CDR3aa: CASSAAGQGTDTQYF
v_gene: TRBV2
j_gene: TRBJ2-3
abundance: NA
len: 15
d_gene: TRBD1

CDR3nt: TGCGCCAGCAGCTTCGCAGGGTTTACTGAAGCTTTCTTT
CDR3aa: CASSFAGFTEAFF
v_gene: TRBV5-1
j_gene: TRBJ1-1
abundance: NA
len: 13
d_gene: NA

CDR3nt: TGCAGCGTTGCGTTCGTGAACACTGAAGCTTTCTTT
CDR3aa: CSVAFVNTEAFF
v_gene: TRBV29-1
j_gene: TRBJ1-1
abundance: NA
len: 12
d_gene: NA

CDR3nt: TGTGCCAGCAGCGGTGGTCAAAGCGGGAGTATGTACAATGAGCAGTTCTTC
CDR3aa: CASSGGQSGSMYNEQFF
v_gene: TRBV9
j_gene: TRBJ2-1
abundance: NA
len: 17
d_gene: TRBD2

CDR3nt: TGTGCCAGCAGCTTCAGCTCCAGCGGGGGCGTTCCCTCCTACGAGCAGTACTTC
CDR3aa: CASSFSSSGGVPSYEQYF
v_gene: TRBV7-2
j_gene: TRBJ2-7
abundance: NA
len: 18
d_gene: TRBD2

CDR3nt: TGTGCCAGCAGCCCAGGGGCGGGAGTGCGCAATGAGCAGTTCTTC
CDR3aa: CASSPGAGVRNEQFF
v_gene: TRBV7-9
j_gene: TRBJ2-1
abundance: NA
len: 15
d_gene: NA

CDR3nt: TGTGCCAGCAGCGGCCGAGGACGGTATGGCTACACCTTC
CDR3aa: CASSGRGRYGYTF
v_gene: TRBV11-3
j_gene: TRBJ1-2
abundance: NA
len: 13
d_gene: NA

CDR3nt: TGTGCCAGCAGCTTAGAAGGCAGGGAGGCTGACTATGGCTACACCTTC
CDR3aa: CASSLEGREADYGYTF
v_gene: TRBV11-3
j_gene: TRBJ1-2
abundance: NA
len: 16
d_gene: NA

CDR3nt: TGTGCCAGCAGCTCAGGGGTTTTGAGCAATCAGCCCCAGCATTTT
CDR3aa: CASSSGVLSNQPQHF
v_gene: TRBV11-2
j_gene: TRBJ1-5
abundance: NA
len: 15
d_gene: NA

CDR3nt: TGTGCCAGCAGCACCGCAGACAGGGTCCTGGCGGGGAACACTGAAGCTTTCTTT
CDR3aa: CASSTADRVLAGNTEAFF
v_gene: TRBV5-6
j_gene: TRBJ1-1
abundance: NA
len: 18
d_gene: TRBD1

CDR3nt: TGTGCCAGCAGTGATACTAGCGGAGGCCGTTTCGATGAGCAGTTCTTC
CDR3aa: CASSDTSGGRFDEQFF
v_gene: TRBV9
j_gene: TRBJ2-1
abundance: few
len: 16
d_gene: TRBD2

CDR3nt: TGTGCCAGCAGTTTACGGCAGGGCTACTCCTACGAGCAGTACTTC
CDR3aa: CASSLRQGYSYEQYF
v_gene: TRBV27
j_gene: TRBJ2-7
abundance: NA
len: 15
d_gene: NA

CDR3nt: TGTGCCAGCAGCTCGAATTTATTGGTGAACACTGAAGCTTTCTTT
CDR3aa: CASSSNLLVNTEAFF
v_gene: TRBV5-8
j_gene: TRBJ1-1
abundance: NA
len: 15
d_gene: NA

CDR3nt: TGCGCCAGCAGCCAAGATTTCAGGGGGCTTGAAAAACTGTTTTTT
CDR3aa: CASSQDFRGLEKLFF
v_gene: TRBV4-3
j_gene: TRBJ1-4
abundance: NA
len: 15
d_gene: TRBD1

CDR3nt: TGTGCCAGTAGTCCCTCCCGACAGGGAAATAGCAATCAGCCCCAGCATTTT
CDR3aa: CASSPSRQGNSNQPQHF
v_gene: TRBV19
j_gene: TRBJ1-5
abundance: few
len: 17
d_gene: TRBD1

CDR3nt: TGTGCCAGCTCTACGGGGGCTATGAGCAATCAGCCCCAGCATTTT
CDR3aa: CASSTGAMSNQPQHF
v_gene: TRBV6-6
j_gene: TRBJ1-5
abundance: NA
len: 15
d_gene: NA

CDR3nt: TGTGCCAGCGGGCGGGAGAGCTCCTACAATGAGCAGTTCTTC
CDR3aa: CASGRESSYNEQFF
v_gene: TRBV13
j_gene: TRBJ2-1
abundance: NA
len: 14
d_gene: TRBD2

CDR3nt: TGTGCCAGCAGCCTCCGAGGGGATCGGAGCAATCAGCCCCAGCATTTT
CDR3aa: CASSLRGDRSNQPQHF
v_gene: TRBV7-8
j_gene: TRBJ1-5
abundance: NA
len: 16
d_gene: NA

CDR3nt: TGTGCCAGCAGCTTCCTGACAGGGGGCTACGAGCAGTACTTC
CDR3aa: CASSFLTGGYEQYF
v_gene: TRBV5-4
j_gene: TRBJ2-7
abundance: NA
len: 14
d_gene: TRBD1

CDR3nt: TGTGCTAGCAGCCCTTGGACTAGCGGGGGCACAGATACGCAGTATTTT
CDR3aa: CASSPWTSGGTDTQYF
v_gene: TRBV7-7
j_gene: TRBJ2-3
abundance: NA
len: 16
d_gene: TRBD2

CDR3nt: TGTGCCAGTAGTGTCGGACAAGCGAACACTGAAGCTTTCTTT
CDR3aa: CASSVGQANTEAFF
v_gene: TRBV19
j_gene: TRBJ1-1
abundance: NA
len: 14
d_gene: NA

CDR3nt: TGTGCCAGCAGCGTGAGTCTAGCGGGAGGGACAGATACGCAGTATTTT
CDR3aa: CASSVSLAGGTDTQYF
v_gene: TRBV11-2
j_gene: TRBJ2-3
abundance: NA
len: 16
d_gene: TRBD2

CDR3nt: TGCGCCAGCAGCTTCACCGACAGTGGAAACACCATATATTTT
CDR3aa: CASSFTDSGNTIYF
v_gene: TRBV5-1
j_gene: TRBJ1-3
abundance: few
len: 14
d_gene: NA

CDR3nt: TGTGCCAGCAGCTTGGGTGGCTTGTGGGGGGCTCCCCTCTACGAGCAGTACTTC
CDR3aa: CASSLGGLWGAPLYEQYF
v_gene: TRBV5-8
j_gene: TRBJ2-7
abundance: NA
len: 18
d_gene: NA

CDR3nt: TGTGCCAGCAGTTACCGGGACAGGTTTCACGAGCAGTACTTC
CDR3aa: CASSYRDRFHEQYF
v_gene: TRBV6-6
j_gene: TRBJ2-7
abundance: once
len: 14
d_gene: TRBD1

CDR3nt: TGTGCCAGCAGCCGCGGGACAGCTGGAGATACGCAGTATTTT
CDR3aa: CASSRGTAGDTQYF
v_gene: TRBV7-6
j_gene: TRBJ2-3
abundance: NA
len: 14
d_gene: NA